This T cell receptor (beta chain) was obtained from a study of identical twins. This clonotype came up a few times. TCRdb independently ran MiXCR on the 5' RACE reads; one entry per CDR3 protein. The sample has a few hundred thousand distinct CDR3 sequences; roughly 18% are singletons. Sequenced material: naive T cells sorted from blood. The source of this sequence is a man aged 50-60 years in good health.

The CDR3, as DNA: TGCGCCAGCAGCCAAGAAGCGGGCCCTGTCTCCTACAATGAGCAGTTCTTC. Its protein is CASSQEAGPVSYNEQFF. The chain is built from TRBV4-3 and TRBJ2-1; D may be TRBD2 (6 bases). V shed 0 bases and J shed 0 bases, with 12 bases lying between them. The CDR3 extends over 17 amino acids. Germline values: CDR1 LGHNA, CDR2 YSLEER.